These 24 T cell receptor beta chains were all obtained from the same sample, sequenced in a study of T cells in Graves' hyperthyroidism and ophthalmopathy (dated by TCRdb to between 2019 and 2020). Libraries were made using multiplex PCR. The listed sequencing device is Illumina HiSeq 2000. Amplification of TCR beta CDR3 regions was carried out from RNA transcripts. A first-round RT-PCR of the TCR CDR3 used the HTBI primer set with the Qiagen OneStep RT-PCR kit. TCRdb reprocessed the public reads (quality trimming at Q25 with fastp, clone calling with MiXCR) and kept in-frame beta chains. One record per CDR3 amino acid sequence lists the most common genes and DNA. The sample yields hundreds of thousands of distinct CDR3 sequences; 16% were counted once. The ten most abundant clones make up around 30% of the sample. Specimen: blood. The receptors come from a woman between 18 and 30 years old with Graves' ophthalmopathy.

This clonotype came up many times. The V and J genes are TRBV28 and TRBJ1-1; TRBD1 might be the D (5 bases). The CDR3 length is 12 residues. Looked up from germline, CDR1 is MDHEN and CDR2 is SYDVKM. The V end was cut by 6 bases, the J end by 10 bases, with 15 bases between. CDR3 in amino acids: CASRPGASGAFF. CDR3 nucleotides: TGTGCCAGCAGACCCGGGGCCTCGGGAGCTTTCTTT.

This clonotype was seen ten or more times. The chain joins TRBV3-1 to TRBJ2-1, with 7 bases fitting TRBD1. The CDR3 sequence is 13 residues long. Germline V gene lookup returns CDR1 LGHDT and CDR2 YNNKEL (reference sequence). The J segment lost 14 bases and the V segment lost 0 bases, leaving 7 bases of the junction unmatched. The CDR3 DNA reads TGTGCCAGCAGCCAAGAAGGGGGCGGCCGGGAGTTCTTC. The encoded protein is CASSQEGGGREFF.

This clonotype was picked up many times. The CDR3 sequence: CASTGTLSSADTQYF. The CDR3 coding sequence is TGTGCCAGCACCGGGACCCTCTCTTCCGCAGATACGCAGTATTTT. This sequence joins TRBV2 and TRBJ2-3; possibly TRBD1 or TRBD2 for D (5 bases each). The CDR3 is 15 residues long. In germline, CDR1 is SNHLY, CDR2 FYNNEI. V lost 7 bases to trimming and J lost 4 bases, with 18 bases between them.

This clonotype was detected many times. The chain uses TRBV19 and TRBJ1-4; 7 bases match TRBD1. The J segment lost 15 bases and the V segment lost 6 bases, leaving 19 bases of the junction unmatched. This CDR3 is 15 amino acids long. Looked up from germline, CDR1 is LNHDA and CDR2 is SQIVND (reference sequence). DNA of the CDR3: TGTGCCAGTAGCCGAAACAGGGACCGAGGACAGGTGGTGTTTTTT. Translated: CASSRNRDRGQVVFF.

A few counts support this clonotype. As DNA, the CDR3 is TGTGCCAGCAGCTCCGGGGCCGGACTGGCTAACACCATATATTTT. It codes for CASSSGAGLANTIYF. This chain joins TRBV27 and TRBJ1-3, with D possibly TRBD1 on 5 matching bases. This CDR3 is built from 15 residues. Trimming left V 6 bases short and J 7 bases short, with 19 bases between. The germline gives CDR1 MNHEY, CDR2 SMNVEV (reference sequence).

The V and J genes are TRBV2 and TRBJ2-1, with D possibly matching TRBD1 (8 bases). Trimming pared 6 bases from V and 5 bases from J, leaving 14 bases between. This CDR3 has 14 amino acids. Germline V gene lookup returns CDR1 SNHLY and CDR2 FYNNEI. The CDR3 bases are TGTGCCAGCAGCGGGGGGACAGGAAACAATGAGCAGTTCTTC. Translating gives CASSGGTGNNEQFF. The full variable domain, in which reference TRBV2 and TRBJ2-1 provide the parts outside the CDR3, is EPEVTQTPSHQVTQMGQEVILRCVPISNHLYFYWYRQILGQKVEFLVSFYNNEISEKSEIFDDQFSVERPDGSNFTLKIRSTKLEDSAMYFCASSGGTGNNEQFFGPGTRLTVL.

This clonotype was picked up many times. The rearrangement joins TRBV28 to TRBJ2-7, with D possibly being TRBD1 (5 bases). The CDR3 runs to 12 residues. CDR1 is MDHEN and CDR2 is SYDVKM in the germline V gene. V lost 6 bases and J 2 bases, leaving 8 bases between the germline ends. CDR3 DNA: TGTGCCAGCAGGGACACCACCTACGAGCAGTACTTC. As protein: CASRDTTYEQYF.

This chain uses TRBV2 with TRBJ2-2; 7 nucleotides line up with TRBD2. The CDR3 runs 16 residues. V dropped 6 bases and J dropped 8; count of bases not matched to a gene: 15. Germline CDR1 and CDR2: SNHLY and FYNNEI. CDR3: CASSRTTSVEGGELFF. DNA for the CDR3: TGTGCCAGCAGCCGAACCACTAGCGTCGAAGGGGGGGAGCTGTTTTTT. Based on the CDR3 plus reference TRBV2 and TRBJ2-2, the full variable domain is EPEVTQTPSHQVTQMGQEVILRCVPISNHLYFYWYRQILGQKVEFLVSFYNNEISEKSEIFDDQFSVERPDGSNFTLKIRSTKLEDSAMYFCASSRTTSVEGGELFFGEGSRLTVL.

This clonotype was observed many times. The V and J genes are TRBV12-3 or TRBV12-4 and TRBJ1-5; D possibly corresponds to TRBD1 (5 bases). CDR3 length: 13 amino acids. Trimming took 5 bases from V and 6 from J, leaving 11 bases between them. CDR3 amino acids: CASSPGSTQPQHF. The CDR3 DNA follows: TGTGCCAGCAGTCCAGGGTCCACTCAGCCCCAGCATTTT.

Ten or more counts support this clonotype. The chain employs TRBV2 and TRBJ1-1; 7 bases are shared with TRBD1. The CDR3 sequence is 14 residues long. Germline CDR1 reads SNHLY; CDR2 reads FYNNEI. V lost 6 bases to trimming and J lost 0 bases; unmatched junction nucleotides: 4. DNA for the CDR3: TGTGCCAGCAGGAACAGGGGAATGAACACTGAAGCTTTCTTT. It translates to CASRNRGMNTEAFF.

Many counts were recorded for this clonotype. V is TRBV28 and J is TRBJ2-7; 8 bases are a match to TRBD1. The junction had 10 bases not matched to a gene; V was cut back by 4 bases and J by 5 bases. Germline V gene sequence: CDR1 MDHEN, CDR2 SYDVKM. The CDR3 consists of 15 residues. CDR3 sequence reads: CASSSLTGVLHEQYF. The CDR3 DNA follows: TGTGCCAGCAGTTCCCTGACAGGGGTCTTACACGAGCAGTACTTC.

This chain links TRBV19 with TRBJ1-4; D might be TRBD1 (5 bases). Germline V gene sequence: CDR1 LNHDA, CDR2 SQIVND (reference sequence). V dropped 4 bases and J dropped 6 bases, with 18 bases sitting between them. The CDR3 spans 16 residues. CDR3 bases: TGTGCCAGTAGTAAATTGTCGGGGACTTTAGATGAAAAACTGTTTTTT. Translation: CASSKLSGTLDEKLFF.

This clonotype showed up many times. The chain links TRBV28 to TRBJ1-1; D remains ambiguous. With 6 bases removed from V and 5 bases from J, the gap between germline ends came to 16 bases. From germline, CDR1 is MDHEN and CDR2 SYDVKM. The CDR3 is 14 amino acids. CDR3 sequence reads: CASSPIARSTEAFF. CDR3 bases: TGTGCCAGCAGCCCTATTGCGCGATCTACTGAAGCTTTCTTT.

This clonotype was counted ten times or more. The chain joins TRBV4-1 to TRBJ1-2; no clear D gene. The CDR3 loop spans 14 amino acids. The ends were cut back, 0 bases at V and 4 bases at J, with 9 bases in the middle. From germline, CDR1 is MGHRA and CDR2 YSYEKL. The CDR3: CASSQDFSLYGYTF. In nucleotides, the CDR3 is TGCGCCAGCAGCCAAGATTTTTCCCTCTATGGCTACACCTTC.

Here the CDR3 reads CASSPNSNNEQFF. In DNA, the CDR3 is TGTGCCAGTAGTCCTAATAGTAACAATGAGCAGTTCTTC. This chain connects TRBV19 to TRBJ2-1; D is uncertain. The CDR3 totals 13 residues. Trimming took 5 bases from V and 5 from J, leaving 10 bases between them. Germline V gene data show CDR1 as LNHDA and CDR2 as SQIVND (reference sequence).

This clonotype was recorded at least ten times. V and J are TRBV12-3 or TRBV12-4 and TRBJ2-7; D is perhaps TRBD1 (6 bases). Trimming pared 2 bases from V and 4 bases from J, leaving 9 bases between. This CDR3 has 13 amino acids. CDR3 nucleotide sequence: TGTGCCAGCAGTTTAAGGGGGTTATACGAGCAGTACTTC. Encoded protein: CASSLRGLYEQYF.

This clonotype was picked up a small number of times. The chain employs TRBV5-1 and TRBJ1-3; 7 nucleotides agree with TRBD1. From germline, CDR1 is SGHRS and CDR2 YFSETQ. The CDR3 sequence is 15 residues long. After removal of 4 bases from V and 1 base from J, the junction contained 5 bases not matched to a gene. CDR3 bases: TGCGCCAGCAGCGAGGGGACAGTATCTGGAAACACCATATATTTT. This sequence encodes CASSEGTVSGNTIYF.

This clonotype has ten or more counts. The chain has TRBV12-3 or TRBV12-4 and TRBJ2-2; TRBD2 matches at 8 bases. V lost 2 bases to trimming and J lost 7 bases; unmatched junction nucleotides: 9. The CDR3 consists of 16 residues. The CDR3 loop is CASSLNSGSYSGELFF. The CDR3 bases are TGTGCCAGCAGTTTAAACAGCGGGAGCTACAGCGGGGAGCTGTTTTTT.

This clonotype showed up just a few times. V usage is TRBV4-1 and J usage is TRBJ2-7; 13 bases are shared with TRBD2. Germline V gene data show CDR1 as MGHRA and CDR2 as YSYEKL. J was trimmed by 6 bases and V by 4 bases; bases with no gene match: 6. The CDR3 is made up of 15 amino acids. The CDR3 DNA sequence: TGCGCCAGCAGCCCGAGACTAGCGGGAGGTCTCGAGCAGTACTTC. Translating gives CASSPRLAGGLEQYF.

This clonotype appeared many times. A junction end diverges from the germline sequence, so it may reflect a read error. The rearrangement uses TRBV14 and TRBJ2-1; D possibly corresponds to TRBD2 (7 bases). The germline gives CDR1 SGHDN, CDR2 FVKESK. CDR3 length: 16 amino acids. This chain's CDR3 is CASSQERLAGDNKQFF. As DNA, the CDR3 is TGTGCCAGCAGCCAAGAGAGACTAGCAGGGGACAATAAGCAGTTCTTC.

There are many counts of this clonotype. The rearrangement uses TRBV6-5 and TRBJ1-2; D is unclear. Per the germline V gene, CDR1 is MNHEY and CDR2 is SVGAGI. This CDR3 contains 14 residues. V lost 2 bases, J lost 5 bases, and 12 bases lay in between. The CDR3 nucleotides are TGTGCCAGCAGTTACCGGGCCGGGTTTTATGGCTACACCTTC. Residues: CASSYRAGFYGYTF.

Ten or more counts support this clonotype. The chain links TRBV20-1 to TRBJ2-5; D perhaps matches TRBD1 (7 bases). The V gene's germline CDR1 is DFQATT and CDR2 SNEGSKA (reference sequence). The CDR3 has 13 residues. Trimming took off 5 bases at V and 5 bases at J, with 15 bases between the two ends. This chain's CDR3 is CSAGGTAEETQYF. CDR3 sequence (DNA): TGCAGTGCTGGCGGGACAGCAGAGGAGACCCAGTACTTC.

V is TRBV7-8 and J is TRBJ1-6; TRBD1 matches at 7 bases. This CDR3 has 15 residues. Germline V CDR1 and CDR2: SGHVS, FQNEAQ. V lost 5 bases, J lost 9 bases, and 10 bases stayed unmatched. CDR3 residues: CASSAQTGDTSPLHF. CDR3 nucleotide sequence: TGTGCCAGCAGCGCCCAAACAGGGGATACTTCACCCCTCCACTTT.

CDR3 coding DNA: TGTGCCAGCTCACGGACTAGCGACAACGAGCAGTACTTC. This gives the protein CASSRTSDNEQYF. The chain is built from TRBV18 and TRBJ2-7; TRBD2 aligns across 9 bases. The V segment lost 4 bases and the J segment 5 bases; nucleotides outside the gene matches: 3. The CDR3 runs 13 residues. Germline CDR1 is KGHSH and CDR2 is LQKENI.